The 18 T cell receptor beta chains below come from one sample, sequenced in a study of OX40 agonist ivuxolimab in advanced cancers. The library was prepared using the immunoSEQ multiplex PCR assay. This is the immuneACCESS table as TCRdb keeps it, with only in-frame sequences that have V and J called. A part of the clones is gone; compared with another copy, unresolved V genes explain less than half, and the rest is unexplained. The sample yields tens of thousands of clones; about four fifths were counted once. Around 1.3% of the sample lies in the top ten. Sequenced here: CD4+ or CD8+ T cells sorted from blood, sampled in a trial of the OX40 agonist ivuxolimab. These receptor sequences come from an adult with an advanced solid tumor such as melanoma, head and neck, liver or kidney cancer.

This chain uses TRBV2 with TRBJ1-1; no clear D. From germline, CDR1 is SNHLY and CDR2 FYNNEI. Between the trimmed V and J ends, which lost 7 bases and 2 bases, there was a span of 8 bases. The CDR3 covers 12 residues. This CDR3 is CASTEENTEAFF. CDR3 in DNA: TGTGCCAGCACTGAGGAAAACACTGAAGCTTTCTTT.

The chain has TRBV2 and TRBJ1-4; 10 bases agree with TRBD1. This CDR3 is built from 15 residues. Germline V gene lookup returns CDR1 SNHLY and CDR2 FYNNEI. Losses at the gene ends were 0 bases for V and 8 bases for J; bases not matched to a gene: 3. The CDR3 sequence is CASSEAGQGYEKLFF. The CDR3 region has the DNA TGTGCCAGCAGTGAAGCGGGACAGGGGTACGAAAAACTGTTTTTT.

The chain joins TRBV28 to TRBJ1-1; D is unresolved. Germline V lookup: CDR1 MDHEN, CDR2 SYDVKM. V gave up 1 base and J gave up 6 bases, with 6 bases separating them. The CDR3 is made up of 12 amino acids. CDR3 nucleotides: TGTGCCAGCAGTTTATTATCCTCTGAAGCTTTCTTT. This encodes CASSLLSSEAFF.

V gene TRBV6-1 combines with J gene TRBJ1-6, with TRBD1 as a possible D gene (5 bases). The CDR3 has 14 amino acids. Per the germline V gene, CDR1 is MNHNS and CDR2 is SASEGT. The V end was cut by 2 bases, the J end by 6 bases, with 8 bases between. In nucleotides, the CDR3 is TGTGCCAGCAGTGAACGGGGGAGTAATTCACCCCTCCACTTT. This translates into CASSERGSNSPLHF.

This clone was detected once. The chain uses TRBV4-1 and TRBJ2-5; TRBD2 agrees at 9 bases. Germline V gene data show CDR1 as MGHRA and CDR2 as YSYEKL. J gave up 2 bases and V 0 bases, and 4 bases lay outside the gene matches. This CDR3 contains 16 residues. In DNA form, the CDR3 reads TGCGCCAGCAGCCAAGATAATGCGGGGGGGCAAGAGACCCAGTACTTC. The encoded protein is CASSQDNAGGQETQYF.

The gene calls are TRBV7-6 and TRBJ1-3; 8 bases are shared with TRBD1. V gave up 1 base and J gave up 7 bases; unmatched junction bases: 12. The germline V gene has CDR1 SGHVS and CDR2 FNYEAQ. The CDR3 consists of 17 residues. CDR3 sequence: CASSLGPTGAVGNTIYF. The CDR3 DNA sequence: TGTGCCAGCAGCTTAGGGCCGACAGGGGCCGTTGGGAACACCATATATTTT.

There are a few counts of this clone. The CDR3 coding sequence is TGTGCCAGCAGCCCAGGCCGTTTCGGTGAAAAACTGTTTTTT. It specifies CASSPGRFGEKLFF. The V gene is TRBV7-9, the J gene TRBJ1-4; unclear D gene. Trimming took off 5 bases at V and 7 bases at J, with 14 bases between the two ends. Germline loops: CDR1 SEHNR, CDR2 FQNEAQ (reference sequence). This CDR3 spans 14 amino acids. The full variable domain, its missing parts supplied by reference TRBV7-9 and TRBJ1-4, is DTGVSQNPRHKITKRGQNVTFRCDPISEHNRLYWYRQTLGQGPEFLTYFQNEAQLEKSRLLSDRFSAERPKGSFSTLEIQRTEQGDSAMYLCASSPGRFGEKLFFGSGTQLSVL.

This clone has just one count. This chain uses TRBV4-2 with TRBJ1-1, with D unresolved. Trimming left V 2 bases short and J 0 bases short, with 7 bases between. Per germline, CDR1 LGHNA and CDR2 YNFKEQ. This CDR3 contains 14 residues. The CDR3 loop reads CASSQRLLNTEAFF. The CDR3 DNA sequence: TGTGCCAGCAGCCAAAGGTTGCTGAACACTGAAGCTTTCTTT.

The rearrangement joins TRBV7-2 to TRBJ2-7, with no clear D. CDR1 and CDR2 (germline): SGHTA, FQGNSA. The CDR3 spans 13 residues. Trimming shortened V by 1 base and J by 6 bases, and 10 bases separated the two germline ends. The CDR3 reads CASSLVLRLEQYF. The CDR3 DNA follows: TGTGCCAGCAGCTTAGTATTGAGGCTCGAGCAGTACTTC.

In its sample, this clone was seen once. This chain joins TRBV5-6 and TRBJ1-5; the D is unclear. The CDR3 length is 15 residues. In germline, CDR1 is SGHDT, CDR2 YYEEEE. Trimming shortened V by 4 bases and J by 2 bases, and 13 bases separated the two germline ends. Written as DNA, the CDR3 is TGTGCCAGCAGCCCCGGGCCCAGCGGCAATCAGCCCCAGCATTTT. It encodes CASSPGPSGNQPQHF.

The chain employs TRBV11-3 and TRBJ2-5, with TRBD1 as a possible D gene (6 bases). The CDR3 runs to 15 residues. The V gene lost 4 bases and the J gene lost 4 bases, with 16 bases spanning the gap. Germline V gene data show CDR1 as SGHNT and CDR2 as YENEEA. The CDR3, as DNA: TGTGCCAGCAGCTCCCCCAGGGGCTCCGGAGAGACCCAGTACTTC. Residues: CASSSPRGSGETQYF.

The rearrangement links TRBV29-1 to TRBJ2-7; D gene unclear. The V gene's germline CDR1 is SQVTM and CDR2 ANQGSEA. Trimming stripped 7 bases from V and 2 bases from J, with 9 bases between. CDR3 length: 11 amino acids. The CDR3 region has the DNA TGCAGCGCCCGTGGGACCTACGAGCAGTACTTC. This translates into CSARGTYEQYF.

V and J are TRBV5-5 and TRBJ1-2; D remains unclear. CDR3 length: 13 amino acids. The V gene's germline CDR1 is SGHKS and CDR2 YYEKEE (reference sequence). Trimming pared 0 bases from V and 8 bases from J, leaving 11 bases between. The CDR3 sequence is CASSLETPSGYTF. Written as DNA, the CDR3 is TGTGCCAGCAGCTTGGAGACGCCCTCGGGCTACACCTTC.

To note about this clone: It is unclear where the CDR3 begins or ends on the DNA, so no DNA is shown, and the CDR3 is as TCRdb lists it. The rearrangement joins TRBV1 to TRBJ1-2; TRBD1 was called by the table and not checked on the DNA. TRBV1 is a recognized pseudogene. The CDR3 adds up to 19 amino acids, both ends counted. The CDR3: CTSSQRRFCVGQGSAGYTF.

This clone came up once. The chain uses TRBV2 and TRBJ2-4; possibly TRBD1 or TRBD2 for D (5 bases each). V dropped 3 bases and J dropped 6 bases, with 15 bases sitting between them. CDR1 and CDR2 from the germline V gene are SNHLY and FYNNEI. The length of the CDR3 is 15 residues. In DNA form, the CDR3 reads TGTGCCAGCAGTGATTCCGGGACGATGAGAAACATTCAGTACTTC. This sequence encodes CASSDSGTMRNIQYF.

The rearrangement links TRBV19 to TRBJ1-5; D is possibly TRBD1 (5 bases). In germline, CDR1 is LNHDA, CDR2 SQIVND (reference sequence). Trimming left V 0 bases short and J 7 bases short, with 16 bases between. The CDR3 has 16 amino acids. CDR3: CASSIEGWRGGQPQHF. CDR3 nucleotide sequence: TGTGCCAGTAGTATAGAGGGATGGCGTGGGGGGCAGCCCCAGCATTTT. The full variable domain, completed using reference TRBV19 and TRBJ1-5, is DGGITQSPKYLFRKEGQNVTLSCEQNLNHDAMYWYRQDPGQGLRLIYYSQIVNDFQKGDIAEGYSVSREKKESFPLTVTSAQKNPTAFYLCASSIEGWRGGQPQHFGDGTRLSIL.

The V call is TRBV27, the J call TRBJ2-7; 7 nucleotides match TRBD1. V lost 2 bases, J lost 5 bases, and 3 bases stayed unmatched. The germline V gene has CDR1 MNHEY and CDR2 SMNVEV (reference sequence). The CDR3 extends over 13 amino acids. This CDR3 reads CASSLRQGDEQYF. The CDR3 DNA reads TGTGCCAGCAGTTTACGGCAGGGGGACGAGCAGTACTTC.

The chain combines TRBV10-2 with TRBJ1-2; a weak D match, TRBD1 (6 bases). From germline, CDR1 is WSHSY and CDR2 SAAADI. The CDR3 has 13 amino acids. The V end was cut by 4 bases, the J end by 5 bases, with 11 bases between. CDR3 in amino acids: CASSVQQGYGYTF. CDR3 sequence (DNA): TGCGCCAGCAGTGTACAACAGGGATATGGCTACACCTTC.